These 12 T cell receptor beta chains share one sample of origin, sequenced in a study of blood T cell repertoires in COVID-19. Assay used: immunoSEQ multiplex PCR; TCRdb lists only in-frame clones, some missing. Of around 94,000 clones listed, roughly 92% are singletons. The material sequenced was peripheral blood. The receptors were sampled from a woman aged 45-65 years with COVID-19, enrolled during active disease.

The chain links TRBV5-5 to TRBJ1-1; possibly TRBD1 for D (6 bases). The V end was cut by 2 bases, the J end by 3 bases, with 8 bases between. Per the germline V gene, CDR1 is SGHKS and CDR2 is YYEKEE (reference sequence). The CDR3 runs 13 residues. The CDR3 sequence: CASSLSGDTEAFF. CDR3 bases: TGTGCCAGCAGCTTATCAGGGGACACTGAAGCTTTCTTT.

The chain employs TRBV7-6 and TRBJ1-5; 9 positions agree with TRBD1. J was trimmed by 5 bases and V by 5 bases; bases with no gene match: 4. Germline V gene data show CDR1 as SGHVS and CDR2 as FNYEAQ. The CDR3 length is 14 residues. The CDR3 loop reads CASSQGQGYQPQHF. For the CDR3, the DNA is TGTGCCAGCAGCCAAGGACAGGGGTATCAGCCCCAGCATTTT. Filled out from reference TRBV7-6 and TRBJ1-5, the complete variable domain reads GAGVSQSPRYKVTKRGQDVALRCDPISGHVSLYWYRQALGQGPEFLTYFNYEAQQDKSGLPNDRFSAERPEGSISTLTIQRTEQRDSAMYRCASSQGQGYQPQHFGDGTRLSIL.

The chain employs TRBV7-9 and TRBJ1-6; D remains ambiguous. This CDR3 contains 12 residues. Trimming shortened V by 4 bases and J by 10 bases, and 8 bases separated the two germline ends. Germline V gene data show CDR1 as SEHNR and CDR2 as FQNEAQ (reference sequence). The CDR3 nucleotides read TGTGCCAGCAGCTCTCCTGTATCACCCCTCCACTTT. Translation gives CASSSPVSPLHF.

The rearrangement links TRBV9 to TRBJ2-1, with 11 positions matching TRBD2. With V trimmed by 0 bases and J by 4 bases, 6 bases remained unmatched. CDR1 and CDR2 from the germline V gene are SGDLS and YYNGEE. This CDR3 contains 17 residues. CDR3 protein: CASSVATSGSPYNEQFF. The CDR3 DNA reads TGTGCCAGCAGCGTAGCCACTAGCGGGAGCCCATACAATGAGCAGTTCTTC.

The chain couples TRBV18 to TRBJ1-5, with TRBD1 identical over 9 bases. The CDR3 totals 16 residues. The ends lost 2 bases at V and 6 bases at J; junction bases unmatched: 8. Germline CDR1 is KGHSH and CDR2 is LQKENI. In nucleotides, the CDR3 is TGTGCCAGCTCACCAACTGGGACAGGGAGTGGTCAGCCCCAGCATTTT. This translates into CASSPTGTGSGQPQHF.

This sequence joins TRBV6-5 and TRBJ1-2, with unresolved D. This CDR3 comprises 14 residues. V was cut by 8 bases and J by 4 bases, with 17 bases left in between. Germline lookup yields CDR1 MNHEY and CDR2 SVGAGI. For the CDR3, the DNA is TGTGCCAGCCGTCCCGGGGTTCCCGGCTATGGCTACACCTTC. It specifies CASRPGVPGYGYTF.

The chain is built from TRBV6-6 and TRBJ1-2; 8 bases are a match to TRBD1. This CDR3 contains 15 residues. V trimming: 5 bases; J trimming: 0 bases; junction bases outside the gene matches: 5. Looked up from germline, CDR1 is MNHNY and CDR2 is SVGAGI (reference sequence). CDR3: CASSRGTGSNYGYTF. The CDR3, as DNA: TGTGCCAGCAGTCGAGGGACAGGCTCTAACTATGGCTACACCTTC.

The V call is TRBV9, the J call TRBJ1-3; maybe TRBD1 (5 bases). Per germline, CDR1 SGDLS and CDR2 YYNGEE. The V gene lost 4 bases and the J gene lost 2 bases, with 19 bases spanning the gap. The CDR3 spans 17 residues. CDR3 amino acids: CASSPRLGGTAGNTIYF. The CDR3 region has the DNA TGTGCCAGCAGCCCCCGTCTGGGGGGGACTGCTGGAAACACCATATATTTT.

The rearrangement uses TRBV29-1 and TRBJ1-2, with D perhaps matching TRBD1 (5 bases). The germline CDR1 and CDR2 sequences are SQVTM and ANQGSEA. The CDR3 is made up of 16 amino acids. With 4 bases removed from V and 4 bases from J, the gap between germline ends came to 22 bases. CDR3 in DNA: TGCAGCGTTGGACTGAAGATGGGAGGGGCGGGCTATGGCTACACCTTC. It encodes CSVGLKMGGAGYGYTF.

V usage is TRBV10-1 and J usage is TRBJ2-1; 13 bases match TRBD2. The V segment lost 5 bases and the J segment 7 bases; nucleotides outside the gene matches: 5. From germline, CDR1 is WNHNN and CDR2 SYGVQD (reference sequence). This CDR3 region has 15 residues. For the CDR3, the DNA is TGCGCCAGCAGTCCGACTAGCGGGGGGAAGAATGAGCAGTTCTTC. Translating it yields CASSPTSGGKNEQFF.

J is TRBJ1-5 and V is TRBV5-1; TRBD1 might be the D (5 bases). The ends were cut back, 1 base at V and 7 bases at J, with 9 bases in the middle. This CDR3 has 13 amino acids. Germline V lookup: CDR1 SGHRS, CDR2 YFSETQ. For the CDR3, the DNA is TGCGCCAGCAGCTTGTCGGGGGGACAGCCCCAGCATTTT. It encodes CASSLSGGQPQHF.

V usage is TRBV12-3 or TRBV12-4 and J usage is TRBJ2-7; TRBD2 aligns across 8 bases. Germline trimming cut 9 bases from V and 6 bases from J; bases unmatched to any gene: 7. The CDR3 spans 12 residues. For the CDR3, the DNA is TGTGCCAGTTACACGGGACTAGGCGAGCAGTACTTC. Translation: CASYTGLGEQYF.